These 17 T cell receptor beta chains share one sample of origin, sequenced in a study of CXCR3-negative and CXCR3-positive naive CD8 T cells (dated by TCRdb to between 2018 and 2021). Summary of the overall study and its limitations: TRB CDR3s from CXCR3-positive naive cells showed higher hydrophobicity (lower Kidera factor 4), lower energy, and higher strength and volume indices than CXCR3-negative naive cells.

No antigen has been identified for these receptors. The instrument was a NextSeq 550. The Human TCR Profiling Kit (MiLaboratory) was used to prepare UMI-labeled 5' RACE TRB cDNA libraries. After reprocessing by TCRdb, each CDR3 protein sequence is one entry, and no DNA is given. The record for this sample contains approximately 59,000 distinct CDR3 sequences. 0.55% to 0.75% of the sample is held by the ten biggest clonotypes. Sequences were obtained from naive CXCR3+ CD8+ T cells from blood. This sample's cell subset or site label indicates: CD45RO-CCR7+CD27+CD95- naive CD8+ T cells expressing CXCR3 (TNR3+). The origin of the receptors is a human donor in good health. Some clones in this sample may be carry-over from other donors' samples.

The V and J genes are TRBV21-1 and TRBJ1-2. TRBV21-1 is a pseudogene segment. CDR3 length: 16 amino acids. The CDR3 here is CASSNGAQTLNYGYTF.

This chain links TRBV6-2 or TRBV6-3 with TRBJ2-3. CDR1 MNHEY and CDR2 SVGEGT come from the germline V gene. The CDR3 has 13 residues. CDR3: CASSYPDTDTQYF.

The chain recombines TRBV7-9 with TRBJ1-1; TCRdb's assignment of TRBD1 cannot be checked, as there is no DNA. The CDR3 runs to 16 residues. Germline V lookup: CDR1 SEHNR, CDR2 FQNEAQ (reference sequence). The CDR3 spells CASSPPTGAKNTEAFF.

CDR3 in amino acids: CASSTGTSFGTQETQYF. The chain uses TRBV6-5 and TRBJ2-5; TCRdb returns TRBD2, unconfirmable since there is no DNA. The length of the CDR3 is 17 residues. The V gene's germline CDR1 is MNHEY and CDR2 SVGAGI.

The V gene is TRBV5-1, the J gene TRBJ2-2; TCRdb's D gene call, TRBD1, goes unchecked for lack of DNA. The CDR3 runs to 14 residues. CDR1 SGHRS and CDR2 YFSETQ come from the germline V gene. Here the CDR3 reads CASLGQEDAGELFF.

This chain connects TRBV7-6 to TRBJ2-7; TCRdb selects TRBD2, and the lack of DNA leaves this call unchecked. Germline loops: CDR1 SGHVS, CDR2 FNYEAQ. The CDR3 contains 14 residues. CDR3 residues: CASSFERVSYEQYF.

The chain has TRBV27 and TRBJ2-7; the TCRdb call, TRBD1, lacks DNA for checking. Germline V gene sequence: CDR1 MNHEY, CDR2 SMNVEV (reference sequence). The CDR3 consists of 15 residues. CDR3 residues: CASSFPGQPPYEQYF.

V and J are TRBV29-1 and TRBJ2-1; TCRdb returns TRBD1, unconfirmable since there is no DNA. The CDR3 is 13 amino acids. CDR1 and CDR2 (germline): SQVTM, ANQGSEA. CDR3 residues: CSNGGHSYNEQFF.

This chain connects TRBV11-3 to TRBJ2-5; TCRdb selects TRBD1, and the lack of DNA leaves this call unchecked. The CDR3 sequence is 15 residues long. Germline CDR1 SGHNT, CDR2 YENEEA. CDR3: CASSLSTDRGETQYF. Based on the CDR3 plus reference TRBV11-3 and TRBJ2-5, the full variable domain is EAGVVQSPRYKIIEKKQPVAFWCNPISGHNTLYWYLQNLGQGPELLIRYENEEAVDDSQLPKDRFSAERLKGVDSTLKIQPAELGDSAVYLCASSLSTDRGETQYFGPGTRLLVL.

CDR3 amino acids: CASSYHSGTEDTDTQYF. The chain has TRBV6-6 and TRBJ2-3; TCRdb designates TRBD1, a call that cannot be tested without DNA. This CDR3 spans 17 amino acids. Germline V CDR1 and CDR2: MNHNY, SVGAGI (reference sequence).

V is TRBV12-3 or TRBV12-4 and J is TRBJ2-5; TCRdb calls TRBD1, which cannot be checked without DNA. This CDR3 is built from 16 residues. CDR3: CASSLSGVTSGETQYF.

V is TRBV20-1 and J is TRBJ1-5; lacking DNA, the TRBD1 call made by TCRdb goes unchecked. Looked up from germline, CDR1 is DFQATT and CDR2 is SNEGSKA (reference sequence). This CDR3 has 15 amino acids. This CDR3 reads CSARTRDSLYQPQHF.

The chain's CDR3 is CASSKGLNPNEQFF. The chain has TRBV19 and TRBJ2-1. The germline V gene has CDR1 LNHDA and CDR2 SQIVND (reference sequence). The CDR3 is 14 amino acids.

This chain links TRBV5-1 with TRBJ2-3. The CDR3 spans 14 residues. Looked up from germline, CDR1 is SGHRS and CDR2 is YFSETQ. CDR3 amino acids: CASSLDGITDTQYF.

This rearrangement joins TRBV29-1 to TRBJ1-2. CDR3 length: 12 residues. Germline V gene data show CDR1 as SQVTM and CDR2 as ANQGSEA. The CDR3 protein is CSVEENAYGYTF.

This rearrangement joins TRBV4-2 to TRBJ2-5; TCRdb returns TRBD2, unconfirmable since there is no DNA. Germline CDR1 reads LGHNA; CDR2 reads YNFKEQ. The CDR3 has 17 amino acids. CDR3 amino acids: CASSLVSTSGVWETQYF.

The gene calls are TRBV29-1 and TRBJ2-7; TCRdb indicates TRBD1, and absent DNA this call remains unverified. Germline CDR1 reads SQVTM; CDR2 reads ANQGSEA. The CDR3 spans 17 residues. Here the CDR3 reads CSVEGGQFGYNSYEQYF.